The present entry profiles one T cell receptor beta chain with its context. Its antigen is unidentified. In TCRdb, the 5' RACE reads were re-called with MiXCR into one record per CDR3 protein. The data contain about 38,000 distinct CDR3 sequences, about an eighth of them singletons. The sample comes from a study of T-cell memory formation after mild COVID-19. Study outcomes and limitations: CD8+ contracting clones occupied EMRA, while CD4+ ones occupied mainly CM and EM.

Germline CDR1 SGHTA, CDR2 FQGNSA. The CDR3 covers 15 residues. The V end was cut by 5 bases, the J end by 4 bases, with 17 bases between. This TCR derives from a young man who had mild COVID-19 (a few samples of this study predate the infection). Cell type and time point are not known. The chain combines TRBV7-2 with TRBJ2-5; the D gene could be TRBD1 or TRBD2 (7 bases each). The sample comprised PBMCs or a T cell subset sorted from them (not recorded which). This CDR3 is CASSVRQGGTETQYF. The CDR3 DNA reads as TGTGCCAGCAGCGTAAGACAGGGAGGGACAGAGACCCAGTACTTC.